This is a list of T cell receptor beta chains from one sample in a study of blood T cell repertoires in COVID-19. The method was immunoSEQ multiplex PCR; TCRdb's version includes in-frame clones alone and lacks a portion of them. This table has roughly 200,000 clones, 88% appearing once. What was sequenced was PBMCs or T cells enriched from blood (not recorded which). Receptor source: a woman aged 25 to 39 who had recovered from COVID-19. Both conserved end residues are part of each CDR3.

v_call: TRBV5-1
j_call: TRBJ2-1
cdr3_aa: CASSGAGLDEQFF

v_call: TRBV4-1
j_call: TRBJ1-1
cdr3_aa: CASSQEPIARDSIYTEAFF

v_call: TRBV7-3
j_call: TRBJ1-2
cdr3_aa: CASSSTGIYGYTF

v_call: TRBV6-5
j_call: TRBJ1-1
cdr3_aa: CASSYTGRTEAFF

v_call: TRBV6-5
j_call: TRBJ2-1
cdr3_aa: CASSYGVPSSYNEQFF

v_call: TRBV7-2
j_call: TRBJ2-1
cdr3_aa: CASSLDRDPNNEQFF

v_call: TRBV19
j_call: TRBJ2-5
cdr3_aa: CASSMGGRETQYF

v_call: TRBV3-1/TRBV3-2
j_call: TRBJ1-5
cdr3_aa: CARSKRGQGNNQPQHF

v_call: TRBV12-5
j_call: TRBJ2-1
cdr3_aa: CASGPPASGGYNEQFF

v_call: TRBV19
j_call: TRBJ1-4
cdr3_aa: CASSTGTGVMFKLFF

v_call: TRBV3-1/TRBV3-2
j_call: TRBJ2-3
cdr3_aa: CASSRTSGVDTQYF

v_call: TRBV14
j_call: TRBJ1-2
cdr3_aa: CASSPGIGYTF

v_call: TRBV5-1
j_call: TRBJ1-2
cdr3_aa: CASSLNPYRGPYGGYTF

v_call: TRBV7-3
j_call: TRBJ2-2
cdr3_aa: CASSPTGTGELFF

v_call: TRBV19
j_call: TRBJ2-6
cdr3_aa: CASSSGAAGANVLTF

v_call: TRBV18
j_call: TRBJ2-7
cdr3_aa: CASSPPTGGEYEQYF

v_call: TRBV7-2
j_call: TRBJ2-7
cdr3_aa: CASSSTGQEYEQYF

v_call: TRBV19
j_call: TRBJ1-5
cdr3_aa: CASSPGQFNQPQHF

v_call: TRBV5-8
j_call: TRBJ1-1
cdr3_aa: CASSLSSWTGGLNTEAFF

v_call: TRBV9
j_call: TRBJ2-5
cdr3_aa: CASSAPTSGTRETQYF

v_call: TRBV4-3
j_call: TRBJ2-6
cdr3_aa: CASSQDGHSSGANVLTF

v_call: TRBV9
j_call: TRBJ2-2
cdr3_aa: CASSPSTRPTGELFF

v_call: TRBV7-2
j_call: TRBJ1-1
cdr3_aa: CASSLDGLGTEAFF

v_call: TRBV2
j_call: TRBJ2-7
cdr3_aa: CASSQGAPRYEQYF

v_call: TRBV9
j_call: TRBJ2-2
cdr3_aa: CASSGRFTGTGGEYYTGELFF